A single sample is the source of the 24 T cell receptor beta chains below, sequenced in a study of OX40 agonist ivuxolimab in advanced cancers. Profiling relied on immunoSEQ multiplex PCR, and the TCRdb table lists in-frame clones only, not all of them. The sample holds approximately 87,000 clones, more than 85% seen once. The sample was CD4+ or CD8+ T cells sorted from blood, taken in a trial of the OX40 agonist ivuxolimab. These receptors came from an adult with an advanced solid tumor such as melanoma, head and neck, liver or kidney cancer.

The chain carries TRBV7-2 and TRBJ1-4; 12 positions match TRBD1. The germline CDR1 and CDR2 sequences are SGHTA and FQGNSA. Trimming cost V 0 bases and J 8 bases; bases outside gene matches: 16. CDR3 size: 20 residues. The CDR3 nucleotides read TGTGCCAGCAGCTTAGCATTGGCCGGGACAGGGGGCGCGAGCTTGGAAAAACTGTTTTTT. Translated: CASSLALAGTGGASLEKLFF.

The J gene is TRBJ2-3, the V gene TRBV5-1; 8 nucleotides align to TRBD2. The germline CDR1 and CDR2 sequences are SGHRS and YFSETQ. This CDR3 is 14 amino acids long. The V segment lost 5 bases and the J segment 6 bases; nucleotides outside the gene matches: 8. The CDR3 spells CASSSERLADTQYF. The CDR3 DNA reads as TGCGCCAGCAGTTCAGAAAGACTAGCGGATACGCAGTATTTT.

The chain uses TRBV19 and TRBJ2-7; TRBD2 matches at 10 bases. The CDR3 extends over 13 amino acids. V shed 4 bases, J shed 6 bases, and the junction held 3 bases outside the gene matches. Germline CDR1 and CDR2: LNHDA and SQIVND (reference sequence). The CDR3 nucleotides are TGTGCCAGTAGTACAGCGGGGGGGTCCGAGCAGTACTTC. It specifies CASSTAGGSEQYF. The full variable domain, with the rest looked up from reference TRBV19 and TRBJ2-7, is DGGITQSPKYLFRKEGQNVTLSCEQNLNHDAMYWYRQDPGQGLRLIYYSQIVNDFQKGDIAEGYSVSREKKESFPLTVTSAQKNPTAFYLCASSTAGGSEQYFGPGTRLTVT.

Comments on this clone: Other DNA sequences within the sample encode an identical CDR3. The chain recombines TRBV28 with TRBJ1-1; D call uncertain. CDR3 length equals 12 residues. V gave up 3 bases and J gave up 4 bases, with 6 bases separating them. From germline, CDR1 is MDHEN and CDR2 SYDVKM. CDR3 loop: CASSFGITEAFF. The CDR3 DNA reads TGTGCCAGCAGTTTTGGCATCACTGAAGCTTTCTTT. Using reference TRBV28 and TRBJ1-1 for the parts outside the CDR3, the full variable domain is DVKVTQSSRYLVKRTGEKVFLECVQDMDHENMFWYRQDPGLGLRLIYFSYDVKMKEKGDIPEGYSVSREKKERFSLILESASTNQTSMYLCASSFGITEAFFGQGTRLTVV.

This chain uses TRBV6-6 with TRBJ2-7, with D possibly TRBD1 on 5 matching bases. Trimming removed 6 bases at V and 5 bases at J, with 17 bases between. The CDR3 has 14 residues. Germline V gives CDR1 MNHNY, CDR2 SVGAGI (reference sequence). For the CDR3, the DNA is TGTGCCAGCAGCCCCTCAGGGTCCCTCGACGAGCAGTACTTC. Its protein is CASSPSGSLDEQYF.

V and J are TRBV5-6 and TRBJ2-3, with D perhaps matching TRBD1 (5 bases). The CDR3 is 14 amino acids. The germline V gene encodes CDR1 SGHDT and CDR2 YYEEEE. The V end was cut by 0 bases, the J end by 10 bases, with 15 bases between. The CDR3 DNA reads TGTGCCAGCAGCTTGGGATCTTTTCAGGGTCCGCAGTATTTT. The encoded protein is CASSLGSFQGPQYF.

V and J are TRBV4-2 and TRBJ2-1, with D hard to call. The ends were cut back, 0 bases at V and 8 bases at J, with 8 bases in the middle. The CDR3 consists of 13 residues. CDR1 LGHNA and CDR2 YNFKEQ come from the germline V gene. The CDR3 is CASSQDPQDEQFF. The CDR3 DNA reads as TGTGCCAGCAGCCAAGATCCTCAGGATGAGCAGTTCTTC.

The CDR3 DNA sequence: TGTGCCAGTAGTATCCAGGGATACAATGAGCAGTTCTTC. Translation gives CASSIQGYNEQFF. The gene calls are TRBV19 and TRBJ2-1; tentatively, D is TRBD1 (5 bases). CDR3 length: 13 residues. From germline, CDR1 is LNHDA and CDR2 SQIVND (reference sequence). V lost 3 bases and J 4 bases, leaving 7 bases between the germline ends. Using reference TRBV19 and TRBJ2-1 for the parts outside the CDR3, the full variable domain is DGGITQSPKYLFRKEGQNVTLSCEQNLNHDAMYWYRQDPGQGLRLIYYSQIVNDFQKGDIAEGYSVSREKKESFPLTVTSAQKNPTAFYLCASSIQGYNEQFFGPGTRLTVL.

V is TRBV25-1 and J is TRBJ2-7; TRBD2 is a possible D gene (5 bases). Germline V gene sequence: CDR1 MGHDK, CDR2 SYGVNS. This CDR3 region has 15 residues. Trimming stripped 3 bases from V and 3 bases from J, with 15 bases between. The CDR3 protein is CASSDGGRFDYEQYF. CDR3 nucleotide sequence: TGTGCCAGCAGTGACGGTGGGAGATTTGACTACGAGCAGTACTTC.

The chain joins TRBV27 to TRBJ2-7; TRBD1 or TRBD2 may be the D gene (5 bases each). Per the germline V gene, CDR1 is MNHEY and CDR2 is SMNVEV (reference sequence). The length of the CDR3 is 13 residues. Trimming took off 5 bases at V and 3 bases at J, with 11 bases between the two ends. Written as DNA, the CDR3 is TGTGCCAGCAGTCCTCGGGGCAGCTACGAGCAGTACTTC. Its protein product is CASSPRGSYEQYF.

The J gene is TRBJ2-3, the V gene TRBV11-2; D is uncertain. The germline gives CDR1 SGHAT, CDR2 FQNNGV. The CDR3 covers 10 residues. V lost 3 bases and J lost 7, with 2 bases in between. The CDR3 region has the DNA TGTGCCAGCAGCTTTAATACGCAGTATTTT. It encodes CASSFNTQYF.

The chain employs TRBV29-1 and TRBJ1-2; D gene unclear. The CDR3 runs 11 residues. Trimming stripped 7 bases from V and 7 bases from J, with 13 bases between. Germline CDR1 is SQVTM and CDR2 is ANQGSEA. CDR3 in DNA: TGCAGCGCCCCCTTAGGACTTGGCTACACCTTC. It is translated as CSAPLGLGYTF.

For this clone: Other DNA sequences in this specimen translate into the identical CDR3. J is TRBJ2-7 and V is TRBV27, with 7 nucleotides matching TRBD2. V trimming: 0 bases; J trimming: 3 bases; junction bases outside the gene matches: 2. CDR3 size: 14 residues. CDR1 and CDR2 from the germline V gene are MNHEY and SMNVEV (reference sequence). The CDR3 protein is CASSLSGGSYEQYF. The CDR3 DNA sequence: TGTGCCAGCAGTTTATCGGGAGGGAGCTACGAGCAGTACTTC.

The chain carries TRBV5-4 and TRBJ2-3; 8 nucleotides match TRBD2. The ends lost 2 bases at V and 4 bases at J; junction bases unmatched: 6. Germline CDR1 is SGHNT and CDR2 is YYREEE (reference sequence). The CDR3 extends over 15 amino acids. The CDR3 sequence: CASSLVGRAPDTQYF. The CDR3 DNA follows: TGTGCCAGCAGCTTAGTCGGGAGGGCCCCAGATACGCAGTATTTT.

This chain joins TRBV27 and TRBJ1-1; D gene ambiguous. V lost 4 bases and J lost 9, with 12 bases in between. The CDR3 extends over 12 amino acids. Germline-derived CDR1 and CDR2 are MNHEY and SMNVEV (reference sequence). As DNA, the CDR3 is TGTGCCAGCAGTTCGCAGGACGAACAAGCTTTCTTT. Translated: CASSSQDEQAFF.

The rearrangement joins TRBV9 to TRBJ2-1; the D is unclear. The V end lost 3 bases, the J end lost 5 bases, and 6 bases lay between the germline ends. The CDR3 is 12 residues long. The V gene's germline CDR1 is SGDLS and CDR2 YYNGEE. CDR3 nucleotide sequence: TGTGCCAGCAGCGCTACTAACAATGAGCAGTTCTTC. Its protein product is CASSATNNEQFF. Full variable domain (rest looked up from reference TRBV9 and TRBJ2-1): DSGVTQTPKHLITATGQRVTLRCSPRSGDLSVYWYQQSLDQGLQFLIQYYNGEERAKGNILERFSAQQFPDLHSELNLSSLELGDSALYFCASSATNNEQFFGPGTRLTVL.

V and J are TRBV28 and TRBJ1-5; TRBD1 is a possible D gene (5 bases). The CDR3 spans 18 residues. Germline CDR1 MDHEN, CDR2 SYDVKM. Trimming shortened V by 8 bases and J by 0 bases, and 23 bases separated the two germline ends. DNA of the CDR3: TGTGCCAGCCTGGGCAGGGCAGGGCGTGGTTATAGCAATCAGCCCCAGCATTTT. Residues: CASLGRAGRGYSNQPQHF.

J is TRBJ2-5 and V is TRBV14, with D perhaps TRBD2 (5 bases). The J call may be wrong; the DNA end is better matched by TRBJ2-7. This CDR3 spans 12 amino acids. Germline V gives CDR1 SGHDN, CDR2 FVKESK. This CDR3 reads CASSQPGYEQYF. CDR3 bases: TGTGCCAGCAGCCAACCGGGATACGAGCAGTACTTC.

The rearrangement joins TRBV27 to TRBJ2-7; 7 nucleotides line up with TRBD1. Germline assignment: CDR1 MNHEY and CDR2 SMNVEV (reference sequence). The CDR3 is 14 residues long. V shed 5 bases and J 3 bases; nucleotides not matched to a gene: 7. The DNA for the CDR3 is TGTGCCAGCAGTCCAAAACGACAGGGCTACGAGCAGTACTTC. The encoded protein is CASSPKRQGYEQYF.

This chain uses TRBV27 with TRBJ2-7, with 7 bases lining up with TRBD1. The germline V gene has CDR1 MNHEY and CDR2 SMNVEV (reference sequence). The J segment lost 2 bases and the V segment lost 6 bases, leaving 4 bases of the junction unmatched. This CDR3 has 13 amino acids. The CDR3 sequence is CASSFTGAYEQYF. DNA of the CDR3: TGTGCCAGCAGCTTTACAGGGGCCTACGAGCAGTACTTC.

DNA of the CDR3: TGTGCCAGCAGCTTGGCCTGGCCCGATGGAAATCTAGCGGATACCTGCGAGCAGTACTTC. Protein: CASSLAWPDGNLADTCEQYF. The V call is TRBV5-4, the J call TRBJ2-7, with 7 bases aligning to TRBD2. From germline, CDR1 is SGHNT and CDR2 YYREEE (reference sequence). Trimming at V came to 0 bases and at J to 6 bases, leaving 24 bases not matched to a gene. CDR3 size: 20 residues.

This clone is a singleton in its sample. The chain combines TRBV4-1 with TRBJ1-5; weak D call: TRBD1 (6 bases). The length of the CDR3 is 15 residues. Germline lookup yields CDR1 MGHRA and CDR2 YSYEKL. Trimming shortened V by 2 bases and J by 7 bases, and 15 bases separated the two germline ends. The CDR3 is CASSQNRGAKQPQHF. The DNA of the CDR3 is TGCGCCAGCAGCCAAAACCGGGGGGCCAAGCAGCCCCAGCATTTT.

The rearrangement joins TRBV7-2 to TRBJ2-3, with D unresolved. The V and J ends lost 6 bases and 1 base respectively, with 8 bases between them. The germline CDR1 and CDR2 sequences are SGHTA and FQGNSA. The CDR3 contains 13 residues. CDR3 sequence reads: CASSPLGTDTQYF. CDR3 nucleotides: TGTGCCAGCAGTCCCTTGGGCACAGATACGCAGTATTTT.

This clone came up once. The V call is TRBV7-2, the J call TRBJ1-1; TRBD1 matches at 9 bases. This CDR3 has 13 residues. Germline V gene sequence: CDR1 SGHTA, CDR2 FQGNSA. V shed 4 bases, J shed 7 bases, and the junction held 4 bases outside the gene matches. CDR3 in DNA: TGTGCCAGCAGCTACGGGACAGGGTTTGAAGCTTTCTTT. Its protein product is CASSYGTGFEAFF.